In its sample, the clone carrying this TCR beta chain was seen many times. The antigen is undetermined. The CDR3 is 13 residues long. The germline V gene has CDR1 SGHRS and CDR2 YFSETQ. The germline V and J ends were trimmed by 1 base and 6 bases, with 11 bases remaining between them. A universal primer site and UMIs were added as TCR cDNA was made by 5'RACE template switching. In TCRdb, the 5' RACE reads were re-called with MiXCR into one record per CDR3 protein. This table has some 320,000 distinct CDR3 sequences, under 9% appearing once. This specimen comes from a study of T cells after yellow fever vaccination. The overall study: Some fractions had low cell numbers, and these were prepared with SMART-Seq v4 Ultra Low Input.

The study, taken as a whole, reports: Contamination of FACS-sorted repertoires by abundant clonotypes from the bulk population could occur. Most clones from primary vaccination were detected again post-booster (about 96% CD4, about 88% CD8).

This clonotype was obtained from a man younger than 30 who received the YFV17D yellow fever vaccine. This specimen consisted of CD4+ T cells sorted from PBMCs, obtained 5 days after the yellow fever booster vaccination. The chain carries TRBV5-1 and TRBJ2-7; D is uncertain. CDR3 sequence reads: CASSLLSATEQYV. CDR3 bases: TGCGCCAGCAGCTTGCTAAGTGCTACCGAGCAGTACGTC.